This paragraph covers one T cell receptor (beta chain) sequence. This specimen comes from a study of T cells expressing NK-cell markers. The CDR3 contains 18 residues. The germline V gene has CDR1 LGHNA and CDR2 YNFKEQ. TCRdb reanalyzed the 5' RACE reads, giving one entry per CDR3 protein sequence and no DNA. The sample totals some 390,000 distinct CDR3 sequences. The TCR originated in a woman aged 50 to 65 in good health. The sequencing sample was made of blood T cells: a sorted CD56 or NKG2C T cell subset, CD4+ or CD8+ T cells, or bulk PBMC T cells (not recorded which). The V gene is TRBV4-2, the J gene TRBJ2-3; TCRdb reports TRBD2, a call that lacks DNA to check it against. The CDR3 here is CASSPGTSGSRRTDTQYF.